The TCR beta chain under discussion was sequenced for a study of blood T cell repertoires in COVID-19. Study summary: Specimens from acute and convalescent COVID-19 originated in the United States, Italy and Spain. PBMCs, B-cell-depleted T cells, or T cells were the source of the cDNA or gDNA that made up the material.

The V gene end was trimmed by 4 bases and the J gene end by 4 bases; junction bases not matched to a gene: 11. From germline, CDR1 is SNHLY and CDR2 FYNNEI. The CDR3 contains 16 residues. Study processing details: Reference gene primer amplification in the assay estimated nucleated cell counts. Repertoires were generated with immunoSEQ multiplex PCR, while TCRdb's copy carries only in-frame clones and drops some. V and J calls plus clone size are reproduced from that table; the DNA served to infer D and trimming. The sample holds over 100,000 clones, 87% seen once. The gene calls are TRBV2 and TRBJ1-2; 8 bases fit TRBD1. The source of this sequence is a man in his fifties or sixties with active COVID-19. Sequenced material: peripheral blood. CDR3 region: CASSGGQGGIPYGYTF. The CDR3 coding sequence is TGTGCCAGCAGTGGCGGACAGGGAGGGATTCCCTATGGCTACACCTTC.